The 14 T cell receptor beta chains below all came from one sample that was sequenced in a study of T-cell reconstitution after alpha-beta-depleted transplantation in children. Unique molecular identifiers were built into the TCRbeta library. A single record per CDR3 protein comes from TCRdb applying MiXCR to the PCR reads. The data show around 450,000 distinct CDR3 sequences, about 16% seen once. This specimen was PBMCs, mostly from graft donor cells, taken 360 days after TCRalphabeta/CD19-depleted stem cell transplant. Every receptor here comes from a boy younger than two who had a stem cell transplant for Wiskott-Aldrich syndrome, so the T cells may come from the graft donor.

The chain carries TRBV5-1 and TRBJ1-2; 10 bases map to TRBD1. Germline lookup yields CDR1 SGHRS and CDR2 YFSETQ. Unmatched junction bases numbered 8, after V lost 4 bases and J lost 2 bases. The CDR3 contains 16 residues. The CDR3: CASSPLPGQGNYGYTF. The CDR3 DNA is TGCGCCAGCAGCCCGTTACCGGGACAGGGGAACTATGGCTACACCTTC.

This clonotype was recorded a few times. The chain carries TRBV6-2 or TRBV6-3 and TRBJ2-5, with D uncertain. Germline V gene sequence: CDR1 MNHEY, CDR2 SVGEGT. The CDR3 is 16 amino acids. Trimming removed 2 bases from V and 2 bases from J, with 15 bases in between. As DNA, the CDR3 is TGTGCCAGCAGTTACCTCACCAAGGATCTACAAGAGACCCAGTACTTC. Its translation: CASSYLTKDLQETQYF.

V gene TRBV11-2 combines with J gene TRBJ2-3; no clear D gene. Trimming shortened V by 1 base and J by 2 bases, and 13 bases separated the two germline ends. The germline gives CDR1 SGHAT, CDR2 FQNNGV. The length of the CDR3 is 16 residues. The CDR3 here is CASSLVAGSLTDTQYF. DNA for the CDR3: TGTGCCAGCAGCTTAGTAGCCGGTTCACTCACAGATACGCAGTATTTT.

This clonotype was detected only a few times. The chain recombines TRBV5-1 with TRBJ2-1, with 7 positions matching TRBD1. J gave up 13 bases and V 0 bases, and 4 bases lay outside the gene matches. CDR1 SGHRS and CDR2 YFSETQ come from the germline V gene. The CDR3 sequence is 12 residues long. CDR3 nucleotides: TGCGCCAGCAGCTTGGATAACAGGGGCCAGTTCTTC. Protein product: CASSLDNRGQFF.

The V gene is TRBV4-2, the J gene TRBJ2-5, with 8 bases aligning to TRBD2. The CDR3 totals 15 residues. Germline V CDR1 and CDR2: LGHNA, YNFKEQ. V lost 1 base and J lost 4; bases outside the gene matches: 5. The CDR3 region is CASSQGPGLVETQYF. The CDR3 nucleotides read TGTGCCAGCAGCCAAGGGCCGGGACTAGTAGAGACCCAGTACTTC.

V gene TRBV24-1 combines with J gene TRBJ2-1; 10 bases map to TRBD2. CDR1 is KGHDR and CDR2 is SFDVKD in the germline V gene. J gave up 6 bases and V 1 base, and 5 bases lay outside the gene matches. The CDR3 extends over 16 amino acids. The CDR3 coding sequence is TGTGCCACCAGTGATTTTGTAGCGGGAGGCCTCAATGAGCAGTTCTTC. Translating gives CATSDFVAGGLNEQFF.

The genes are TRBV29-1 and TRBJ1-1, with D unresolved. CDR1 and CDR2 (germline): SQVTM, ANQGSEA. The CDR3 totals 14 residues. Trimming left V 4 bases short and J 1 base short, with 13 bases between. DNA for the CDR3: TGCAGCGTTGTAGGACCGAGCTGGAACACTGAAGCTTTCTTT. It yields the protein CSVVGPSWNTEAFF.

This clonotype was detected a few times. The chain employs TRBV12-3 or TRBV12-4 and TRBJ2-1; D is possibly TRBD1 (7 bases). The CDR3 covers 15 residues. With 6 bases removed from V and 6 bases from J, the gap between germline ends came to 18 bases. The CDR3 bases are TGTGCCAGCAGCCCTAGGGGGCTAGCGTCCAATGAGCAGTTCTTC. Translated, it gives CASSPRGLASNEQFF.

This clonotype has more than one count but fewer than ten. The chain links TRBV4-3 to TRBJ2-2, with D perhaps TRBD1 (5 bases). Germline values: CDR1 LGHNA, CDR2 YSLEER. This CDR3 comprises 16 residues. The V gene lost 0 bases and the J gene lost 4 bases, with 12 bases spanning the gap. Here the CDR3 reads CASSQDIGRATGELFF. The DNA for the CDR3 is TGCGCCAGCAGCCAAGATATCGGCAGGGCCACCGGGGAGCTGTTTTTT.

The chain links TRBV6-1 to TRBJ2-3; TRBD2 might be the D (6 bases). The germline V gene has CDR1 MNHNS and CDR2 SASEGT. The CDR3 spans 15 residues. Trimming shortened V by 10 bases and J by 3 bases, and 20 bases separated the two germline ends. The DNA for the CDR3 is TGTGCCACCCACTCGTATCCGGGAGTGACAGATACGCAGTATTTT. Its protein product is CATHSYPGVTDTQYF.

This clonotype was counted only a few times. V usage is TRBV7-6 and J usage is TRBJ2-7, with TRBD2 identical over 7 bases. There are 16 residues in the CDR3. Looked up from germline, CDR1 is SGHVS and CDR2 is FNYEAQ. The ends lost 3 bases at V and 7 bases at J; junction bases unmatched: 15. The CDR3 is CASSLQIAGGFGEQYF. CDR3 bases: TGTGCCAGCAGCTTGCAAATAGCGGGCGGGTTTGGGGAGCAGTACTTC.

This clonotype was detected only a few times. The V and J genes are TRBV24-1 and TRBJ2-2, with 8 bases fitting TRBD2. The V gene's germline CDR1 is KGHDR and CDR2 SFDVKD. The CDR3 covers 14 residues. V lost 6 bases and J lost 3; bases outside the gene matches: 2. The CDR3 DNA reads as TGTGCCACCAGTCGGCGGGGGGACACCGGGGAGCTGTTTTTT. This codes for CATSRRGDTGELFF.

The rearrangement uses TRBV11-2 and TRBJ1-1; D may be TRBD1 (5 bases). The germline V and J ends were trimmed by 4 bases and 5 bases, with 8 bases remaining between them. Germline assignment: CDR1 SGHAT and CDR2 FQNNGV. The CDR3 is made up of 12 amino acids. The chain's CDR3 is CASSWQGTEAFF. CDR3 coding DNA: TGTGCCAGCAGCTGGCAGGGAACTGAAGCTTTCTTT.

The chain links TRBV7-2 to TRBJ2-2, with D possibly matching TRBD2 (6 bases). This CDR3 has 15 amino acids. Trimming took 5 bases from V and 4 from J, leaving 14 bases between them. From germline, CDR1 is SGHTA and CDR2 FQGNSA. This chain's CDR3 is CASSPGGTGTGELFF. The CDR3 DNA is TGTGCCAGCAGCCCCGGGGGTACAGGCACCGGGGAGCTGTTTTTT.